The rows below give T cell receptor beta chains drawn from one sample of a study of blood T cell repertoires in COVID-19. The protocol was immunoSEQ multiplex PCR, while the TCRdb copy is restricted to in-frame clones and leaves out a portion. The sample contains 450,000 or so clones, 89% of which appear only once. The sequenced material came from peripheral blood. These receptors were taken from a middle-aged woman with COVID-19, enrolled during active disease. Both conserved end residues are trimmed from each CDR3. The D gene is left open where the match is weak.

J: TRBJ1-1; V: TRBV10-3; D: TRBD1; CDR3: AIRNLRGQREAF
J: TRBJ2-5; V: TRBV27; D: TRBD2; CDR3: ASSLRLRASGTETQY
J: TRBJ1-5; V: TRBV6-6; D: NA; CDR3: ASSYSEGFQPQH
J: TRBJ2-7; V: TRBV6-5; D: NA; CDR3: ASREGTYREQY
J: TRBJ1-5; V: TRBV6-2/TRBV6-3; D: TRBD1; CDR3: ASSRTGDNQPQH
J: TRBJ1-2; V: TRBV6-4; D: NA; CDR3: ASSESGSDGYT
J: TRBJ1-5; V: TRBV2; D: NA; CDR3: ASRPGGNQPQH
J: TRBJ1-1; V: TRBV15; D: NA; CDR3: ATGRGTPRPEAF
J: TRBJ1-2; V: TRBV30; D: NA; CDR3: AWGDSPYGYT
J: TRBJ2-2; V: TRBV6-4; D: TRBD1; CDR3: ASRAGTGGTGELF
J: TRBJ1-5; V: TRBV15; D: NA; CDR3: ATSRDRVPVQPQH
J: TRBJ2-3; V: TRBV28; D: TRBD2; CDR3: ASSQSGTSVKY
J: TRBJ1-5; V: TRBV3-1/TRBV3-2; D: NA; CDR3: ASSQDGSSNQPQH
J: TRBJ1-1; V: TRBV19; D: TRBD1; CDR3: ASKGASMGTTEAF
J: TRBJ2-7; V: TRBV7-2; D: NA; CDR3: ASGVSGNEQY
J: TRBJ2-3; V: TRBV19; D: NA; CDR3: ASRTASDTQY
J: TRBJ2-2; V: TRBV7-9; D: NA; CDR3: ASNTGINTGELF
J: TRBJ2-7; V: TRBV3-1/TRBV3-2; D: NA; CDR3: ASSQVWAGDRFHEQY